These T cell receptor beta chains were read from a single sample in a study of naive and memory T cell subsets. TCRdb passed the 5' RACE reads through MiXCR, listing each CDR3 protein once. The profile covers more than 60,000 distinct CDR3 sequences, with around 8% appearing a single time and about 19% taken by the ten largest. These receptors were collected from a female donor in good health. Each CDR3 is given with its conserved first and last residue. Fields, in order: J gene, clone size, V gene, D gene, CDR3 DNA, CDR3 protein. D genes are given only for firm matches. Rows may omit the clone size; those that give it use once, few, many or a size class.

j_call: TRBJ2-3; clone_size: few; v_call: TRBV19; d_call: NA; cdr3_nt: TGTGCCAGTAGTATGAGGACAGATACGCAGTATTTT; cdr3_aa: CASSMRTDTQYF
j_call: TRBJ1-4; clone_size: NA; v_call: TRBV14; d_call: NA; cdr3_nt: TGTGCCAGCAGCCCATTAGGGTGCGGAAAACTGTTTTTT; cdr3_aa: CASSPLGCGKLFF
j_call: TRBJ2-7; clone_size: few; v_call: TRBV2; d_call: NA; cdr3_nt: TGTGCCAGCAGGGGGGACTCCTACGAGCAGTACTTC; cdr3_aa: CASRGDSYEQYF
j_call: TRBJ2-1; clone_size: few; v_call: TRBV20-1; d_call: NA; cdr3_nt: TGCAGTGCTAGAGGGAGAAGTTACAATGAGCAGTTCTTC; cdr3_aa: CSARGRSYNEQFF
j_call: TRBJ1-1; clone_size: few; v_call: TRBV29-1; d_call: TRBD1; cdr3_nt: TGCAGCGTCGAAACAGGGGGCTCGGCTTTCTTT; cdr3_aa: CSVETGGSAFF
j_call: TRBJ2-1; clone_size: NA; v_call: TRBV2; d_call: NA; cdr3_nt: TGTGCCAGCAGTCCCGCTTGGGAGCAGTTCTTC; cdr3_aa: CASSPAWEQFF
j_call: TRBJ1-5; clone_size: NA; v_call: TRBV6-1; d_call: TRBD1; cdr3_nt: TGTGCCAGCAGGACCGGACAGGGACGCAATCAGCCCCAGCATTTT; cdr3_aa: CASRTGQGRNQPQHF
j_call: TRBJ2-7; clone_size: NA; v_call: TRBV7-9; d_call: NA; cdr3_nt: TGTGCCAGCAGCTTAGATCGGGACACCACCTACGAGCAGTACTTC; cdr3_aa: CASSLDRDTTYEQYF
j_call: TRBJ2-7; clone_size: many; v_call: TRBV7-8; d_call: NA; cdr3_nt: TGTGCCAGCAGCTTAACTAGAGTCCACGAGCAGTACTTC; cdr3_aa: CASSLTRVHEQYF
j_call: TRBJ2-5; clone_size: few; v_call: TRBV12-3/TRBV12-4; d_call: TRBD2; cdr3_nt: TGTGCCAGCAGTTTAAGTGCGAGCGGGAGGGCCATTGAGACCCAGTACTTC; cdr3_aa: CASSLSASGRAIETQYF
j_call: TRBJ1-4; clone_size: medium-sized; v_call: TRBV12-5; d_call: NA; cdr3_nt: TGTGCTAGTGGTCCCCAGGGGAACACTAATGAAAAACTGTTTTTT; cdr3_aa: CASGPQGNTNEKLFF
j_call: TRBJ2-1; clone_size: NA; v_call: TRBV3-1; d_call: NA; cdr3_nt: TGTGCCAGCAGTCGGGACACCAATGAGCAGTTCTTC; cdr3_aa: CASSRDTNEQFF
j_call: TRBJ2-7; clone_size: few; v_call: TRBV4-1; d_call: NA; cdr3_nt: TGCGCCAGCAGCCAAGCTAGACCGCACCCCGAGCAGTACTTC; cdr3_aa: CASSQARPHPEQYF
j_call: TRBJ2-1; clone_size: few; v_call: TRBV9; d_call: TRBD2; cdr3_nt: TGTGCCAGCAGCCCTACTAGCGGGGCCGACAATGAGCAGTTCTTC; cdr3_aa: CASSPTSGADNEQFF
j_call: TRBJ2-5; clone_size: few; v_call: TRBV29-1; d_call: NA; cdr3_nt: TGCAGCGTTGAAGACGACAGACAAGAGACCCAGTACTTC; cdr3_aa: CSVEDDRQETQYF
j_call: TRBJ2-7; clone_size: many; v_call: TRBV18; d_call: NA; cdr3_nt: TGTGCCAGCTCACCAAAGGCTGCGACACCGTTCTACGAGCAGTACTTC; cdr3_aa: CASSPKAATPFYEQYF
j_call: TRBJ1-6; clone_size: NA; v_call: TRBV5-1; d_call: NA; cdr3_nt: TGCGCCAGCAGCTTGACAGGGTACGGCTCACCCCTCCACTTT; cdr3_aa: CASSLTGYGSPLHF